These 19 T cell receptor beta chains originate from one sample sequenced in a study of T cell changes during pregnancy in multiple sclerosis. The repertoire was sequenced with immunoSEQ multiplex PCR; TCRdb's copy has only in-frame clones and lacks some. The data contain around 50,000 clones, nearly 95% of them seen just once; the ten biggest clones take up around 0.6%. The sample consisted of CD4+ T cells from peripheral blood mononuclear cells, taken after pregnancy. The receptors derive from a female donor in good health, enrolled as a control in a pregnancy study.

CDR3 amino acids: CASSIGGGASEQYF. The CDR3 nucleotides read TGTGCCAGCAGCATCGGAGGGGGGGCATCCGAGCAGTACTTC. The rearrangement joins TRBV7-9 to TRBJ2-7; D possibly corresponds to TRBD2 (7 bases). Trimming stripped 5 bases from V and 6 bases from J, with 17 bases between. The germline gives CDR1 SEHNR, CDR2 FQNEAQ (reference sequence). The CDR3 has 14 amino acids.

This sequence joins TRBV6-1 and TRBJ2-1; possible D gene TRBD2, 5 bases. This CDR3 contains 15 residues. Looked up from germline, CDR1 is MNHNS and CDR2 is SASEGT. V lost 1 base and J lost 1, with 8 bases in between. CDR3 loop: CASSEGPGSYNEQFF. The CDR3 DNA sequence: TGTGCCAGCAGTGAAGGGCCGGGGTCCTACAATGAGCAGTTCTTC.

This chain joins TRBV2 and TRBJ2-1, with D unresolved. The germline V gene has CDR1 SNHLY and CDR2 FYNNEI. The CDR3 covers 11 residues. The V and J ends lost 7 bases and 11 bases respectively, with 12 bases between them. This chain's CDR3 is CASTDKLKQFF. In nucleotides, the CDR3 is TGTGCCAGCACCGACAAGCTAAAGCAGTTCTTC.

This sequence joins TRBV29-1 and TRBJ2-1; 7 nucleotides match TRBD2. This CDR3 is 15 amino acids long. Germline V gene lookup returns CDR1 SQVTM and CDR2 ANQGSEA. V was pared by 5 bases and J by 5 bases, with 12 bases of the junction left unmatched. In DNA form, the CDR3 reads TGCAGCGTTACCCTACCGGGACTACTCAACAATGAGCAGTTCTTC. Its translation: CSVTLPGLLNNEQFF.

This rearrangement joins TRBV5-6 to TRBJ1-1; D is uncertain. The V gene lost 1 base and the J gene lost 9 bases, with 16 bases spanning the gap. This CDR3 has 14 residues. The germline V gene has CDR1 SGHDT and CDR2 YYEEEE. CDR3 coding DNA: TGTGCCAGCAGCTTGTTGTCGGCGGGGATTAAAGCTTTCTTT. Residues: CASSLLSAGIKAFF.

This clone was seen a few times. The chain is built from TRBV6-4 and TRBJ1-1; no definite D call. Per the germline V gene, CDR1 is MRHNA and CDR2 is SNTAGT. The V gene lost 4 bases and the J gene lost 9 bases, with 15 bases spanning the gap. The CDR3 is 13 residues long. In DNA, the CDR3 is TGTGCCAGCAGTGCCGTGGTGAATAGTAAAGCTTTCTTT. It translates to CASSAVVNSKAFF.

This chain links TRBV5-4 with TRBJ2-7, with 14 bases identical to TRBD2. V lost 3 bases, J lost 7 bases, and 9 bases stayed unmatched. Germline lookup yields CDR1 SGHNT and CDR2 YYREEE (reference sequence). This CDR3 spans 16 amino acids. As DNA, the CDR3 is TGTGCCAGCAGCTCACCGGGACTAGCGGGGGTGAGGGAGCAGTACTTC. Protein product: CASSSPGLAGVREQYF.

For this clone: At one boundary the junction diverges from the germline segment, which might be a read error. The chain employs TRBV10-3 and TRBJ1-2; unclear D gene. The CDR3 is made up of 11 amino acids. Germline loops: CDR1 ENHRY, CDR2 SYGVKD. CDR3 in DNA: TGTGCCATCAGTGAGGACTATGGCTACATCTTC. Encoded protein: CAISEDYGYIF.

The V gene is TRBV5-1, the J gene TRBJ2-7; TRBD2 is a possible D gene (7 bases). Germline loops: CDR1 SGHRS, CDR2 YFSETQ. CDR3 size: 17 residues. V was cut by 4 bases and J by 3 bases, with 23 bases left in between. The CDR3 protein is CASSPVRGGAVNYEQYF. The CDR3 DNA sequence: TGCGCCAGCAGCCCAGTGCGTGGGGGGGCAGTAAACTACGAGCAGTACTTC.

The chain recombines TRBV29-1 with TRBJ1-1; 7 bases agree with TRBD1. The CDR3 totals 14 residues. CDR1 is SQVTM, CDR2 ANQGSEA, per germline. Trimming cost V 5 bases and J 0 bases; bases outside gene matches: 6. The CDR3 region is CSVLRGQLNTEAFF. CDR3 DNA sequence: TGCAGCGTTTTAAGGGGACAGCTGAACACTGAAGCTTTCTTT.

The chain uses TRBV12-5 and TRBJ2-7; D is unclear. Per germline, CDR1 LGHNT and CDR2 FRNRAP. The CDR3 is 12 amino acids. Trimming cost V 3 bases and J 4 bases, with 7 bases left between them. The CDR3 DNA reads as TGTGCTAGTGGTTTACATTTGTACGAGCAGTACTTC. Translating gives CASGLHLYEQYF. The full variable domain, rest sourced from reference TRBV12-5 and TRBJ2-7, is DARVTQTPRHKVTEMGQEVTMRCQPILGHNTVFWYRQTMMQGLELLAYFRNRAPLDDSGMPKDRFSAEMPDATLATLKIQPSEPRDSAVYFCASGLHLYEQYFGPGTRLTVT.

V usage is TRBV12-5 and J usage is TRBJ1-1; D call uncertain. Trimming removed 6 bases at V and 1 base at J, with 6 bases between. Germline loops: CDR1 LGHNT, CDR2 FRNRAP. The CDR3 loop spans 12 amino acids. As DNA, the CDR3 is TGTGCTAGTGGCAGAGGGAACACTGAAGCTTTCTTT. This encodes CASGRGNTEAFF.

V is TRBV19 and J is TRBJ1-1; TRBD1 aligns across 7 bases. Germline V gives CDR1 LNHDA, CDR2 SQIVND (reference sequence). The CDR3 consists of 15 residues. Trimming cost V 3 bases and J 4 bases; bases outside gene matches: 8. DNA of the CDR3: TGTGCCAGTAGTATTGTCAGGGGGGTGGGCACTGAAGCTTTCTTT. It is translated as CASSIVRGVGTEAFF.

The rearrangement joins TRBV9 to TRBJ2-3; 7 bases map to TRBD2. The CDR3 loop spans 15 amino acids. CDR1 is SGDLS and CDR2 is YYNGEE in the germline V gene. The ends lost 3 bases at V and 0 bases at J; junction bases unmatched: 4. The CDR3 nucleotides are TGTGCCAGCAGCGAAGCGGGGATGAGCACAGATACGCAGTATTTT. Translating gives CASSEAGMSTDTQYF.

This sequence joins TRBV1 and TRBJ2-1; the D call of TRBD2 is as the table states it, not checked on the DNA. TRBV1 corresponds to a pseudogene. CDR3 size: 17 residues. The CDR3 loop is CTSRDPPGLAGWNEQFF. As DNA, the CDR3 is TGCACCAGCAGGGACCCTCCGGGACTAGCGGGTTGGAATGAGCAGTTCTTC.

The chain couples TRBV5-8 to TRBJ1-1, with no clear D. Trimming took off 10 bases at V and 0 bases at J, with 13 bases between the two ends. This CDR3 is built from 13 residues. Germline CDR1 is SGHTS and CDR2 is YDEGEE. The CDR3 reads CASFGGLNTEAFF. Here the CDR3 DNA reads TGTGCCTCCTTTGGAGGGCTGAACACTGAAGCTTTCTTT.

The CDR3 bases are TGTGCCAGCAGTTTACCCACGGGAGGGCCCTACGAGCAGTACTTC. As protein: CASSLPTGGPYEQYF. The V call is TRBV28, the J call TRBJ2-7; 8 nucleotides line up with TRBD2. J was trimmed by 2 bases and V by 2 bases; bases with no gene match: 5. CDR3 length equals 15 residues. CDR1 and CDR2 (germline): MDHEN, SYDVKM.

Here the CDR3 DNA reads TGTGCCATCAGTGAGTCGACAGGGTATACCTACGAGCAGTACTTC. Protein product: CAISESTGYTYEQYF. V is TRBV10-3 and J is TRBJ2-7; 7 bases match TRBD1. This CDR3 has 15 residues. Trimming removed 0 bases from V and 2 bases from J; junction bases left unmatched: 4. Per germline, CDR1 ENHRY and CDR2 SYGVKD.

The V and J genes are TRBV12-2 and TRBJ2-3; TRBD2, the table's D call, was not compared with the DNA. TRBV12-2 is given as a pseudogene. The CDR3 is 14 residues long. CDR3 amino acids: CASRLGGPGDTQYF. The CDR3 DNA is TGTGCAAGTCGCTTGGGGGGGCCGGGAGATACGCAGTATTTT.